The clone carrying this T cell receptor (beta chain) was seen repeatedly, ten times or more. The data stem from a study of T cells in Graves' hyperthyroidism and ophthalmopathy. Study-level background: Peripheral blood was drawn at first diagnosis, prior to all treatment.

CDR3 length: 17 residues. The junction had 4 bases not matched to a gene; V was cut back by 1 base and J by 1 base. Germline CDR1 reads SGHNT; CDR2 reads YENEEA. RNA transcripts gave rise to amplified TCR beta CDR3 regions. Initially, a first-round RT-PCR of the TCR CDR3 employed the HTBI primer set. TCRdb recomputed calls from the multiplex PCR reads with MiXCR, one row per CDR3 protein. The profile shows 330,000 or so distinct CDR3 sequences, around 18% of them singletons. This TCR came from a woman aged 40 to 50 with Graves' ophthalmopathy. What was sequenced was blood. The rearrangement uses TRBV11-3 and TRBJ2-2, with 9 bases aligning to TRBD1. CDR3 bases: TGTGCCAGCAGCTTAGGTTTGGGACAGGGGAACACCGGGGAGCTGTTTTTT. It yields the protein CASSLGLGQGNTGELFF. Full variable domain (outside the CDR3, taken from reference TRBV11-3 and TRBJ2-2): EAGVVQSPRYKIIEKKQPVAFWCNPISGHNTLYWYLQNLGQGPELLIRYENEEAVDDSQLPKDRFSAERLKGVDSTLKIQPAELGDSAVYLCASSLGLGQGNTGELFFGEGSRLTVL.